Below, one TCR beta chain is given with its context. The clone's antigen remains unknown. No per-base quality is available; no much larger clone lies one base away. V has 2 bases trimmed and J has 6 bases trimmed; junction bases matching no gene number 5. The CDR3, from cysteine to phenylalanine, totals 15 residues. Only the CDR3 portion is preserved as DNA: 45 bases, with reading frame beginning at the first base. The germline V gene supplies CDR1 WSHSY and CDR2 SAAADI. The data stem from a study of blood T cell repertoires in COVID-19 (dated by TCRdb to about 2020). Some background on the complete study: Samples covering the acute and convalescent phases of COVID-19 were provided by collaborators in the United States, Italy and Spain. The material from the prospective study consisted of cDNA or gDNA derived from T cells, B-cell-depleted T cells, or PBMCs. The dataset comprised deeply sampled blood TCRbeta repertoires from subjects exposed to, actively infected with, or recovered from COVID-19. The repertoires were released in a freely available public database meant as a resource for research on the immune response to SARS-CoV-2. Samples were obtained from the ongoing ImmuneRACE study (first 160 participants) and from about 1,300 subjects provided by 6 global collaborators. Sample metadata almost always included a de-identified subject ID, COVID-19 status, age in years and sex. Where available, HLA class I and class II types were obtained from metadata supplied by the sample provider rather than from assay-based typing. Study-wide conclusions, independent of this receptor: The quantity of clinical and demographic metadata differed by source and by participant and was supplied without curation.

TCRbeta CDR3 regions were amplified from genomic DNA using the immunoSEQ Assay, a bias-controlled multiplex PCR. For the original study's pipeline: The number of nucleated cells in each sample was estimated by amplification of reference gene primers within the assay. To quantify the absolute abundance of each unique TCRbeta CDR3 rearrangement, sequence reads were collapsed and filtered. For each sample, productive Simpson clonality was calculated by taking the square root of Simpson's diversity index across productive rearrangements. Drawn from immuneACCESS, this table holds only the in-frame rearrangements with V and J called that TCRdb kept. Clones are partly lost; checked studies trace under half to an unresolved V gene and leave the rest unexplained. V and J calls and clone size are those listed in that table; D and trimming were worked out from the DNA. The sample table lists under 350,000 clones, around 89% of them with a count of one. About 4.2% of the sample is in the top ten clones.

Each collaborating institution followed its own protocols to collect whole blood in K2EDTA tubes. For TCRbeta analysis, collaborators shipped samples as frozen whole blood, isolated PBMCs, or DNA extracted from either of those sample types. This sequence was found in a man aged 35 to 55 with acute or convalescent COVID-19. The sample comprised peripheral blood. Recombination connected TRBV10-2 to TRBJ2-1, with 9 central nucleotides matching TRBD2. The encoded CDR3 is CASSEGRGGPNEQFF. The sequenced DNA: TGCGCCAGCAGTGAGGGGCGGGGGGGGCCCAATGAGCAGTTCTTC.